What follows is one TCR beta chain and its context. Its antigen remains unknown. The data were obtained in a study of shared clonotypes between healthy human individuals. Naive CD8 cells, CD45RO-negative and positively selected for CCR7, excluded terminally differentiated effector memory CD45RA+ cells. Some clones are missing from TCRdb's copy, which holds only in-frame ones; the method was immunoSEQ multiplex PCR. The table shows roughly 600,000 clones, with 95% to 98% occurring only once. Germline V gives CDR1 SGDLS, CDR2 YYNGEE. The CDR3 length is 11 residues. With 7 bases clipped from V and 6 bases from J, the junction kept 4 bases outside the gene matches. General observations from the study: Estimated richness was generally greater in naive than memory subsets.

This receptor was taken from a man aged 30 to 45 in good health. The V gene is TRBV9, the J gene TRBJ2-7, with 7 bases aligning to TRBD2. The sequenced material came from naive CD8+ T cells sorted from blood. The chain's CDR3 is CASGRASEQYF. CDR3 nucleotides: TGTGCCAGCGGGAGGGCCTCCGAGCAGTACTTC.